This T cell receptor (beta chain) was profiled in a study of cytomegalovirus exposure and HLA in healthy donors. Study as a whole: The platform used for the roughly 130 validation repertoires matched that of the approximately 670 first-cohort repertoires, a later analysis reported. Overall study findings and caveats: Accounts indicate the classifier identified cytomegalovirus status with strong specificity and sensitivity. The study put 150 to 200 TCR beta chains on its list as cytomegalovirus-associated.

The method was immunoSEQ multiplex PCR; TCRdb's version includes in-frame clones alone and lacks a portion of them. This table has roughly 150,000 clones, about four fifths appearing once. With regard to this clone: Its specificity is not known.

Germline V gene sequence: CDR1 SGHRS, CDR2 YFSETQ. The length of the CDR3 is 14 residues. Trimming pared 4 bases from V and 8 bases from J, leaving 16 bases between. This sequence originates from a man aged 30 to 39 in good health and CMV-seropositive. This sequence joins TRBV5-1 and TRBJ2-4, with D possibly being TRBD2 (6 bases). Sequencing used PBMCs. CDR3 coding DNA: TGCGCCAGCAGCAGGGGCGGAGGAGGGGACATTCAGTACTTC. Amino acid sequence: CASSRGGGGDIQYF.